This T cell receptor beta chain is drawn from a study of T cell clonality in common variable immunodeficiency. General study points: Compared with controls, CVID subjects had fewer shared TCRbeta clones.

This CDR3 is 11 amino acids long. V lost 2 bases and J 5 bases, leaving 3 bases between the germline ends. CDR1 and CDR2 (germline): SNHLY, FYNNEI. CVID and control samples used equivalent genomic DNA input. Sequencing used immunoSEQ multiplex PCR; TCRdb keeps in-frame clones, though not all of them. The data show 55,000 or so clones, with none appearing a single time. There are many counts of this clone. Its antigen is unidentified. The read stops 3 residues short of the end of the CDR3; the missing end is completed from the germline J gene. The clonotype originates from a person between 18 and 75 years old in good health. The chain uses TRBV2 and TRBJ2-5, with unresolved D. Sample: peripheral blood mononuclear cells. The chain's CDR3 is CASSERETQYF. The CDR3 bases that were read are TGTGCCAGCAGTGAAAGGGAGACC.